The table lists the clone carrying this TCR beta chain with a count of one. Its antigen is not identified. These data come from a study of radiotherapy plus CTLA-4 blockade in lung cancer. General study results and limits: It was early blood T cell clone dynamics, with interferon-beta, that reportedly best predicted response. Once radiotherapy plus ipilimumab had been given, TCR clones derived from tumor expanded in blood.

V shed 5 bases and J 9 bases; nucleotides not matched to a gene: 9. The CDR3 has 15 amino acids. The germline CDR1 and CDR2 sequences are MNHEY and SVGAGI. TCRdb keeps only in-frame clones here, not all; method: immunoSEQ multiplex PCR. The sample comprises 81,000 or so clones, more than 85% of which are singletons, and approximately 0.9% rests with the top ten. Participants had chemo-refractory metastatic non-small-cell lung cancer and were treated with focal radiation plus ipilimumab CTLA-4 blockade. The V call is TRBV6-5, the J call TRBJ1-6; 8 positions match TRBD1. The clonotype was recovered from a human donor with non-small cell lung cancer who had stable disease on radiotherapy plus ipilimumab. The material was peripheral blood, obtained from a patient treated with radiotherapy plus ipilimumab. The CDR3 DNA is TGTGCCAGCAGTAAGCAGGGGGCTAGCAGTTCACCCCTCCACTTT. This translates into CASSKQGASSSPLHF.